Listed below are T cell receptor beta chains from one sample, sequenced in a study of human T cells and chemical hapten exposure. Each CDR3 protein is one row after TCRdb ran MiXCR on the RACE reads. The sample comprises about 110,000 distinct CDR3 sequences, 9% to 15% of which are singletons, and over 1.5% rests with the top ten. Sequences were derived from whole blood, sampled in connection with sensitization to the hapten diphenylcyclopropenone (DPC). Receptor source: a woman aged 45-59 years with alopecia areata. Some clones in this sample may be carry-over from other donors' samples. Both conserved end residues are part of each CDR3. D genes are given only for firm matches. The size field is filled for only some rows; it gives once, few, many or a size class.

J,length,D,V,size,CDR3,DNA
TRBJ2-7,16,.,TRBV7-9,many,CASMPFPSAGPNEQYF,TGTGCCAGCATGCCGTTCCCTTCGGCAGGACCCAACGAGCAGTACTTC
TRBJ2-7,13,.,TRBV7-8,.,CASSLARYYEQYF,TGTGCCAGCAGCTTAGCTCGTTACTACGAGCAGTACTTC
TRBJ2-6,20,.,TRBV18,few,CASSITGVGAGTSGANVLTF,TGTGCCAGCTCCATCACCGGTGTGGGCGCCGGAACATCTGGGGCCAACGTCCTGACTTTC
TRBJ1-1,15,TRBD1,TRBV7-8,many,CASSFIDRGFTEAFF,TGTGCCAGCAGCTTTATCGACAGGGGTTTCACTGAAGCTTTCTTT
TRBJ2-4,13,.,TRBV6-6,few,CASRLRQDGIQYF,TGTGCCAGCAGACTTCGACAGGACGGCATTCAGTACTTC
TRBJ1-6,13,TRBD1,TRBV6-5,.,CASSWDRESPLHF,TGTGCCAGCAGTTGGGACAGGGAATCACCCCTCCACTTT
TRBJ1-5,13,TRBD1,TRBV20-1,many,CSARETGVQPQHF,TGCAGTGCTAGAGAGACAGGGGTTCAGCCCCAGCATTTT
TRBJ1-1,12,.,TRBV12-3/TRBV12-4,.,CASRSTYTEAFF,TGTGCCAGCAGATCGACTTACACTGAAGCTTTCTTT
TRBJ1-1,14,.,TRBV5-1,.,CASSSAKDGTEAFF,TGCGCCAGCAGCTCAGCCAAAGACGGCACTGAAGCTTTCTTT
TRBJ1-2,13,.,TRBV4-1,few,CASSLSTNYGYTF,TGCGCCAGCAGCCTATCGACTAACTATGGCTACACCTTC
TRBJ1-6,15,.,TRBV4-2,.,CASSQEDQGNSPLHF,TGTGCCAGCAGCCAAGAGGACCAGGGGAATTCACCCCTCCACTTT
TRBJ2-5,12,.,TRBV12-3/TRBV12-4,many,CASSFGQETQYF,TGTGCCAGCAGTTTCGGTCAAGAGACCCAGTACTTC
TRBJ2-5,15,.,TRBV9,few,CASTLGRYTQETQYF,TGTGCCAGTACCCTGGGGAGGTATACCCAAGAGACCCAGTACTTC
TRBJ2-1,15,TRBD2,TRBV7-9,many,CASSFSGGVYNEQFF,TGTGCCAGCAGCTTCTCCGGGGGGGTATACAATGAGCAGTTCTTC
TRBJ1-5,15,.,TRBV20-1,many,CSARAGRISNQPQHF,TGCAGTGCTCGGGCGGGGAGGATCAGCAATCAGCCCCAGCATTTT
TRBJ1-1,13,.,TRBV6-2/TRBV6-3,few,CASMWQGITEAFF,TGTGCCAGCATGTGGCAGGGAATAACTGAAGCTTTCTTT
TRBJ2-2,13,.,TRBV4-1,.,CASSQVYTGELFF,TGCGCCAGCAGCCAAGTCTACACCGGGGAGCTGTTTTTT
TRBJ2-3,16,.,TRBV4-3,few,CASSQGTAASTDTQYF,TGCGCCAGCAGCCAAGGGACGGCAGCTAGCACAGATACGCAGTATTTT
TRBJ1-5,15,.,TRBV7-8,few,CASSLAAGYNQPQHF,TGTGCCAGCAGCTTAGCAGCTGGGTACAATCAGCCCCAGCATTTT
TRBJ2-3,12,.,TRBV6-6,few,CASSAGEDTQYF,TGTGCCAGCAGTGCAGGGGAAGATACGCAGTATTTT
TRBJ2-1,15,.,TRBV5-1,few,CASSFNLWGSNEQFF,TGCGCCAGCAGCTTTAATCTCTGGGGCTCCAATGAGCAGTTCTTC
TRBJ2-3,15,.,TRBV9,many,CASSVVADSTDTQYF,TGTGCCAGCAGCGTAGTAGCGGATAGCACAGATACGCAGTATTTT
TRBJ2-1,15,TRBD1,TRBV11-1,.,CASSLGQGPYNEQFF,TGTGCCAGCAGCTTAGGACAGGGGCCCTACAATGAGCAGTTCTTC
TRBJ1-2,17,TRBD1,TRBV7-9,.,CASSLGGTGGSGYGYTF,TGTGCCAGCAGCTTAGGAGGGACAGGGGGTTCAGGCTATGGCTACACCTTC
TRBJ2-7,13,.,TRBV20-1,.,CSASGIRRGEQYF,TGCAGTGCTAGCGGAATACGGAGGGGGGAGCAGTACTTC
TRBJ2-5,17,.,TRBV5-1,.,CASSLRAPSNRQETQYF,TGCGCCAGCAGCTTGAGGGCCCCATCTAATAGACAAGAGACCCAGTACTTC
TRBJ1-2,15,.,TRBV6-6,few,CASSYSISAGGGYTF,TGTGCCAGCAGTTACTCTATTTCGGCAGGCGGCGGCTACACCTTC
TRBJ2-1,14,TRBD2,TRBV10-1,few,CASGEGLAVGEQFF,TGCGCCAGCGGGGAGGGACTAGCGGTTGGTGAGCAGTTCTTC
TRBJ2-2,14,TRBD2,TRBV4-2,.,CASSLSGSPGELFF,TGTGCCAGCAGCCTTAGCGGGAGCCCCGGGGAGCTGTTTTTT
TRBJ2-4,15,.,TRBV7-8,many,CASSVGTSAKNIQYF,TGTGCCAGCAGCGTAGGGACATCGGCCAAAAACATTCAGTACTTC
TRBJ1-1,13,.,TRBV11-2,many,CASSLAENTEAFF,TGTGCCAGCAGCTTAGCAGAGAACACTGAAGCTTTCTTT
TRBJ1-5,14,.,TRBV28,many,CASSFGPGRQPQHF,TGTGCCAGCAGTTTTGGTCCCGGGCGGCAGCCCCAGCATTTT
TRBJ1-1,19,.,TRBV28,.,CASLSWAGQLLPSNTEAFF,TGTGCCAGCCTATCCTGGGCGGGACAACTCCTACCTTCGAACACTGAAGCTTTCTTT
TRBJ2-7,14,TRBD1,TRBV7-2,.,CASSFGTGVYEQYF,TGTGCCAGCAGCTTCGGGACAGGGGTCTACGAGCAGTACTTC
TRBJ2-3,13,.,TRBV14,.,CASSQARADTQYF,TGTGCCAGCAGCCAAGCTCGCGCAGATACGCAGTATTTT
TRBJ1-3,11,.,TRBV5-8,few,CASSFGNTIYF,TGTGCCAGCAGCTTTGGAAACACCATATATTTT
TRBJ2-3,13,.,TRBV12-3/TRBV12-4,.,CASRKTSTDTQYF,TGTGCCAGCCGAAAGACGAGCACAGATACGCAGTATTTT
TRBJ2-7,13,.,TRBV6-1,.,CASRTRVTYEQYF,TGTGCCAGCAGGACCCGGGTTACCTACGAGCAGTACTTC
TRBJ1-1,12,.,TRBV29-1,.,CSVEGFGTEAFF,TGCAGCGTTGAAGGTTTTGGGACTGAAGCTTTCTTT
TRBJ1-1,14,.,TRBV18,few,CASSPRRGLAEAFF,TGTGCCAGCTCACCAAGAAGGGGGTTGGCTGAAGCTTTCTTT
TRBJ2-7,15,TRBD1,TRBV5-1,few,CASSLTLGTGDEQYF,TGCGCCAGCAGCTTGACCTTAGGGACAGGGGACGAGCAGTACTTC
TRBJ1-1,13,.,TRBV29-1,.,CSVEWLNGAEAFF,TGCAGCGTTGAATGGCTCAACGGGGCTGAAGCTTTCTTT
TRBJ1-1,13,.,TRBV5-1,.,CASSAEMNTEAFF,TGCGCCAGCAGCGCTGAAATGAACACTGAAGCTTTCTTT
TRBJ1-1,13,.,TRBV14,.,CASSRDGNTEAFF,TGTGCCAGCAGCCGGGACGGGAACACTGAAGCTTTCTTT
TRBJ2-2,17,TRBD1,TRBV14,.,CASSNKEWTGSIGELFF,TGTGCCAGCAGCAACAAGGAGTGGACAGGGTCGATCGGGGAGCTGTTTTTT
TRBJ1-4,13,.,TRBV5-1,.,CASSLTANEKLFF,TGCGCCAGCAGCTTGACAGCGAATGAAAAACTGTTTTTT
TRBJ1-1,13,.,TRBV5-1,.,CASSLSGYTEAFF,TGCGCCAGCAGCTTGAGCGGCTACACTGAAGCTTTCTTT
TRBJ1-1,14,.,TRBV28,few,CASSLVSANTEAFF,TGTGCCAGCAGTTTGGTGTCAGCGAACACTGAAGCTTTCTTT
TRBJ2-3,13,.,TRBV29-1,few,CSVEGGGSDTQYF,TGCAGCGTGGAGGGAGGGGGCTCAGATACGCAGTATTTT